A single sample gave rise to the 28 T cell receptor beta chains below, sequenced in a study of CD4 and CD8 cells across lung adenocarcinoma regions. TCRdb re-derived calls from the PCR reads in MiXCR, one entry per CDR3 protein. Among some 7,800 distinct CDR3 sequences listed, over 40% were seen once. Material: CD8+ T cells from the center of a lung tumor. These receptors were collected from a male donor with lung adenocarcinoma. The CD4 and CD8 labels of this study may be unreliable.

This chain's CDR3 is CASSVGTGGGGSYNEQFF. CDR3 DNA sequence: TGTGCCAGCAGCGTAGGAACAGGGGGCGGTGGGTCCTACAATGAGCAGTTCTTC. The V and J genes are TRBV9 and TRBJ2-1; 9 positions agree with TRBD1. J lost 1 base, V lost 0 bases, and 8 bases had no gene match. Germline V gene lookup returns CDR1 SGDLS and CDR2 YYNGEE. The CDR3 runs to 18 residues.

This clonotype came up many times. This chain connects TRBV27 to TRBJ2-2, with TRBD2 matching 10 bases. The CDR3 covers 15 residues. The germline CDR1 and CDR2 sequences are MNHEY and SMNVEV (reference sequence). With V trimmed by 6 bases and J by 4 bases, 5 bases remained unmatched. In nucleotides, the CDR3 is TGTGCCAGCAGGCAGACTAGCGGGTTCACCGGGGAGCTGTTTTTT. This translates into CASRQTSGFTGELFF.

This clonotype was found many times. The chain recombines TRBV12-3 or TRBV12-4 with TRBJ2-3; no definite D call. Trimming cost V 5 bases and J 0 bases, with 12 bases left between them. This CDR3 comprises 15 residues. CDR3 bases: TGTGCCAGCAGTGCAGACCAGATAAGCACAGATACGCAGTATTTT. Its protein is CASSADQISTDTQYF.

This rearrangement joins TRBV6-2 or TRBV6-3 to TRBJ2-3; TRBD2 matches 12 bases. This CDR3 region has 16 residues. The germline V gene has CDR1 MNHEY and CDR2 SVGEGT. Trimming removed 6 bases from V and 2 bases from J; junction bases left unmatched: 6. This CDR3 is CASSPGLAGITDTQYF. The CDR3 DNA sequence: TGTGCCAGCAGCCCCGGACTAGCGGGGATCACAGATACGCAGTATTTT.

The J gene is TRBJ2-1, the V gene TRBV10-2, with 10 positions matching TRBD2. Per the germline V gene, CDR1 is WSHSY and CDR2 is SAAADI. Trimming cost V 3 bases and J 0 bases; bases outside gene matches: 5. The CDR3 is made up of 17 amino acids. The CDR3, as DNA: TGCGCCAGCAGTGAAACGTCTAGCGGGAGCTCCTACAATGAGCAGTTCTTC. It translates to CASSETSSGSSYNEQFF.

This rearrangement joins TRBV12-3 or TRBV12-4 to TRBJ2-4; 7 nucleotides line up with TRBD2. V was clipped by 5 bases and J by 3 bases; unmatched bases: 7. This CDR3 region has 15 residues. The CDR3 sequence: CASSPGLVDKNIQYF. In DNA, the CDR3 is TGTGCCAGCAGTCCTGGACTAGTTGACAAAAACATTCAGTACTTC.

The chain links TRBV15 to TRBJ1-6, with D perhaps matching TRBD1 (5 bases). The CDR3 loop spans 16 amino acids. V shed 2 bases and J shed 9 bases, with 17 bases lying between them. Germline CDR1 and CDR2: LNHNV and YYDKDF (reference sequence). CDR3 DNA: TGTGCCACCAGCAGACCGGGCGGGGCTTCCGTTTCACCCCTCCACTTT. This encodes CATSRPGGASVSPLHF.

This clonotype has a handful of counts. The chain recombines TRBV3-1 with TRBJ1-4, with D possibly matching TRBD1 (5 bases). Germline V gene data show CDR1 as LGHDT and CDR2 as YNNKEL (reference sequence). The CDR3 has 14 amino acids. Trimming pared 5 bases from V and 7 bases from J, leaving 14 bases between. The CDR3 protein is CASSAGQGGEKLFF. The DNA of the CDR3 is TGTGCCAGCAGCGCCGGGCAGGGAGGTGAAAAACTGTTTTTT.

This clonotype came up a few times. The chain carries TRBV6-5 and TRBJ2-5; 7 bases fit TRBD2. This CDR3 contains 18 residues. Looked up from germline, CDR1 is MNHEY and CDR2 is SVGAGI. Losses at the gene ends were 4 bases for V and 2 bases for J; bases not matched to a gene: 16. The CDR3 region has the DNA TGTGCCAGCAGTTCCCCCACTTTCGCTAGCGGAGATCAAGAGACCCAGTACTTC. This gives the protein CASSSPTFASGDQETQYF.

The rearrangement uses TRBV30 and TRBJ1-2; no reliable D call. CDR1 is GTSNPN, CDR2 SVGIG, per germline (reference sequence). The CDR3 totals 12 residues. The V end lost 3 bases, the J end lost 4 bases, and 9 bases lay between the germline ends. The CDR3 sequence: CAWSDGSYGYTF. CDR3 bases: TGTGCCTGGAGCGACGGGTCCTATGGCTACACCTTC.

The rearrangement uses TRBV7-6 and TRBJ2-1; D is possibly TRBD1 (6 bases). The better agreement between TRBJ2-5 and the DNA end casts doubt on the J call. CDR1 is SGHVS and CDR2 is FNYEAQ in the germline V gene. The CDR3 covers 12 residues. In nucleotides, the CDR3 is TGTGCCAGCAGCTTCCAACAGGGGACCCAGTACTTC. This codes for CASSFQQGTQYF.

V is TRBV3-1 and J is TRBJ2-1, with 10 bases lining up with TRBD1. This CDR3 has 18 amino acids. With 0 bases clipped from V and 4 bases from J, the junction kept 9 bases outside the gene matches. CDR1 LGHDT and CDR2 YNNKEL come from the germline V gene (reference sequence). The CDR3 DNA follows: TGTGCCAGCAGCCAAGAGGGCATCGGGACAGGGGTGTACAATGAGCAGTTCTTC. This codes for CASSQEGIGTGVYNEQFF.

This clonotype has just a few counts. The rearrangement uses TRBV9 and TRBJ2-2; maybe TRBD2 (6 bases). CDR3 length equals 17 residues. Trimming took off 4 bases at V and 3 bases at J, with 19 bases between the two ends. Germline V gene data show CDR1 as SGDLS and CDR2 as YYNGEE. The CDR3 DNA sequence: TGTGCCAGCAGCCCCCAGGTAACGGGGGTTTACACCGGGGAGCTGTTTTTT. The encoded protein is CASSPQVTGVYTGELFF.

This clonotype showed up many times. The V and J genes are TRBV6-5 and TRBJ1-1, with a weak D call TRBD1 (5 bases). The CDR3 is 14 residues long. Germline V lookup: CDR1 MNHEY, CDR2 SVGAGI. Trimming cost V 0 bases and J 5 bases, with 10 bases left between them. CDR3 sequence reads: CASSYSGEGTEAFF. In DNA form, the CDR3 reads TGTGCCAGCAGTTACTCAGGGGAGGGTACTGAAGCTTTCTTT.

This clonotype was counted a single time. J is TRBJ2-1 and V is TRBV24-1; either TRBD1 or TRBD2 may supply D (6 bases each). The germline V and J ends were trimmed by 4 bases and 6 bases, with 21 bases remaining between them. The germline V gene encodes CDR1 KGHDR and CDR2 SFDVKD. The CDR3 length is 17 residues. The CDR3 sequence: CATSDPSRGRVLNEQFF. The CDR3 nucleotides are TGTGCCACCAGTGACCCGAGTCGGGGGCGAGTGCTCAATGAGCAGTTCTTC.

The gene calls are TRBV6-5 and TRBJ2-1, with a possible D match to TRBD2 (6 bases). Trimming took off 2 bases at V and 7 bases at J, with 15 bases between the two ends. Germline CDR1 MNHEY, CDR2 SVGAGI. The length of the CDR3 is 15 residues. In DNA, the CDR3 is TGTGCCAGCAGTTACACTGCGGGAATAGGGAATGAGCAGTTCTTC. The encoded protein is CASSYTAGIGNEQFF.

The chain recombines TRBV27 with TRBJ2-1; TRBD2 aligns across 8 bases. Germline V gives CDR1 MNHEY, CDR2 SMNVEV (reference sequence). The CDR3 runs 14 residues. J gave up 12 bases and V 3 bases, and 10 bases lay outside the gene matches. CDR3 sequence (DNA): TGTGCCAGCAGTTTTTTCGGGAGGGGAGGGTCGCAGTTCTTC. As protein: CASSFFGRGGSQFF.

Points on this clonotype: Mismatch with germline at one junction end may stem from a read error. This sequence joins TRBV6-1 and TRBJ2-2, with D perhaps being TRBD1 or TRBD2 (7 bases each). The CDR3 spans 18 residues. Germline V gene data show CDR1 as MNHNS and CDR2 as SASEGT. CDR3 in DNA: TGTGCCGGCAGTGGGGGGCGTTGCAGGGGGGGGGGGGGCGGGGAGCTGTTTTTT. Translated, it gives CAGSGGRCRGGGGGELFF.

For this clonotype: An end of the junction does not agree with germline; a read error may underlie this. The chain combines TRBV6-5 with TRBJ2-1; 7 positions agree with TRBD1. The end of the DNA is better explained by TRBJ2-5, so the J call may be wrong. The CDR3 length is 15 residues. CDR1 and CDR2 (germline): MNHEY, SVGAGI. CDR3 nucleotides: TGTGCCAGCACTTACGGGCAGGGGGAACTTGAGACCCAGTACTTC. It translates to CASTYGQGELETQYF.

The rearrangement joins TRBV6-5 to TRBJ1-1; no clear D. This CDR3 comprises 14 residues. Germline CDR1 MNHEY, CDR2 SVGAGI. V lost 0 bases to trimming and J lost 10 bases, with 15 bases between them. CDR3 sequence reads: CASSYSGERTGAFF. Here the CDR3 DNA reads TGTGCCAGCAGTTACTCTGGTGAAAGGACGGGAGCTTTCTTT.

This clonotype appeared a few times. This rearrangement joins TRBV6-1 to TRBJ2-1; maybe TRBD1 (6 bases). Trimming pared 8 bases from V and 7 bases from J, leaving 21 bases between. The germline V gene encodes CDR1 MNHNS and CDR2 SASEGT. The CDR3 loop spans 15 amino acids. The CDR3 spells CASQPMTGGRNEQFF. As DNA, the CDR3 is TGTGCCAGCCAGCCGATGACAGGTGGAAGGAATGAGCAGTTCTTC.

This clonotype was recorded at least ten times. CDR3 DNA sequence: TGTGCCAGCAGCTCCGGGACAGGAATGGTAAAGGAGACCCAGTACTTC. It yields the protein CASSSGTGMVKETQYF. The J gene is TRBJ2-5, the V gene TRBV11-3, with 8 nucleotides matching TRBD1. In germline, CDR1 is SGHNT, CDR2 YENEEA. Trimming removed 4 bases from V and 5 bases from J; junction bases left unmatched: 12. This CDR3 has 16 amino acids.

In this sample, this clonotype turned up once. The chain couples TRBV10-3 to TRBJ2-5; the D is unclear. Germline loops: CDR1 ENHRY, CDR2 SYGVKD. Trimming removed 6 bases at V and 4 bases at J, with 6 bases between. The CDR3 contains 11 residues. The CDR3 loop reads CAIRGGETQYF. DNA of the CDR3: TGTGCCATCAGGGGTGGAGAGACCCAGTACTTC.

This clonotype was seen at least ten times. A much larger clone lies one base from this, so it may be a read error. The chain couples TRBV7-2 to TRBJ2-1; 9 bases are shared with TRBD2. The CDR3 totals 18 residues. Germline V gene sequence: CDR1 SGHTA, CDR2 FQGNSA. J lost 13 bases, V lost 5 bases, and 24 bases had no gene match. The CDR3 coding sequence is TGTGCCAGCAGCCCGAGTAGGAGGAGTAGCGGGAGAAAAGAGACCCAGTTCTTC. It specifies CASSPSRRSSGRKETQFF.

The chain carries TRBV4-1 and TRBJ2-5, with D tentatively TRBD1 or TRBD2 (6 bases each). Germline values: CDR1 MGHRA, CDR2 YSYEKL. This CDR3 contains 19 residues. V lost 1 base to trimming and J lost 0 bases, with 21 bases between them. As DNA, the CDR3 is TGCGCCAGCAGCCAAGTAGGGGGGCTCGGGGGCCGTGACCAAGAGACCCAGTACTTC. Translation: CASSQVGGLGGRDQETQYF.

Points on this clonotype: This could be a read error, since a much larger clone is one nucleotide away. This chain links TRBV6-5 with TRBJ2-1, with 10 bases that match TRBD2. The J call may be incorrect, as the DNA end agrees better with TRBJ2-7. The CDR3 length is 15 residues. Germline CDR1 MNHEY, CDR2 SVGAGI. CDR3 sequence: CASSLAGGGYNEQYF. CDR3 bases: TGTGCCAGCAGTTTAGCGGGAGGCGGCTACAATGAGCAGTACTTC.

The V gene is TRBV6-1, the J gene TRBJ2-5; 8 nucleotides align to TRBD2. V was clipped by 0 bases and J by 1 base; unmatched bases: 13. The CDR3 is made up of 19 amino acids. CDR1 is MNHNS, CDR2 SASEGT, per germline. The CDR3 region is CASSEAGPGGPVVQETQYF. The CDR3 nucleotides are TGTGCCAGCAGTGAAGCGGGTCCGGGAGGGCCGGTGGTCCAAGAGACCCAGTACTTC.

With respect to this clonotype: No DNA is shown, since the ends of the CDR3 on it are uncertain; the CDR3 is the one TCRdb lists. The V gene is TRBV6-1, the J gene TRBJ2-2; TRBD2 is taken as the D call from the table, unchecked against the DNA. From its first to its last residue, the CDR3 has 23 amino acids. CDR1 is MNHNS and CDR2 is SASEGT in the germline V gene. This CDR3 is CASSADSGAYNEQFFGNTGELFF.